This T cell receptor beta chain stems from a study of T cell changes during pregnancy in multiple sclerosis. Only in-frame clones appear in the TCRdb table, and some are missing; sequencing was by immunoSEQ multiplex PCR. This table holds tens of thousands of clones, around 91% found once. V lost 5 bases to trimming and J lost 0 bases, with 17 bases between them. The CDR3 is 16 amino acids. CDR1 is LNHDA and CDR2 is SQIVND in the germline V gene (reference sequence). The chain has TRBV19 and TRBJ2-7, with D possibly being TRBD2 (5 bases). This TCR came from a female donor with multiple sclerosis, enrolled in a pregnancy study. The source was CD4+ T cells from peripheral blood mononuclear cells, collected in the second trimester of pregnancy. The CDR3 sequence: CASSSNPAESSYEQYF. CDR3 bases: TGTGCCAGTAGTTCGAACCCAGCGGAAAGCTCCTACGAGCAGTACTTC. Using reference TRBV19 and TRBJ2-7 for the parts outside the CDR3, the full variable domain is DGGITQSPKYLFRKEGQNVTLSCEQNLNHDAMYWYRQDPGQGLRLIYYSQIVNDFQKGDIAEGYSVSREKKESFPLTVTSAQKNPTAFYLCASSSNPAESSYEQYFGPGTRLTVT.